Following are 23 T cell receptor beta chains from one sample sequenced in a study of a mutant IDH1 vaccine in newly diagnosed glioma. This sample's time point: week 23, last vaccination. Topical imiquimod accompanied each vaccine dose, which consisted of 300 ug of mutant IDH1 20-mer peptide. Their cognate antigens are unknown. Assay used: immunoSEQ multiplex PCR; TCRdb lists only in-frame clones, some missing. The repertoire holds approximately 30,000 clones, roughly 80% seen once, with approximately 19% in the top ten. Sequenced material: PBMCs, taken from a glioma patient whose treatment included an IDH1 peptide vaccine. Receptors originate from a woman aged 30 to 39 with glioma.

The gene calls are TRBV6-5 and TRBJ2-5; TRBD2 might be the D (5 bases). The V and J ends lost 2 bases and 7 bases respectively, with 11 bases between them. The CDR3 has 13 amino acids. Per the germline V gene, CDR1 is MNHEY and CDR2 is SVGAGI. The CDR3 sequence is CASSYIRAGTQYF. The CDR3 nucleotides are TGTGCCAGCAGTTACATACGGGCGGGGACCCAGTACTTC.

The chain employs TRBV5-1 and TRBJ1-1, with D tentatively TRBD1 (5 bases). V was shortened by 4 bases and J by 5 bases, with 18 bases between the two germline ends. From germline, CDR1 is SGHRS and CDR2 YFSETQ. The CDR3 is 15 residues long. CDR3 loop: CASSPQGTRVTEAFF. The CDR3 bases are TGCGCCAGCAGCCCCCAGGGCACGCGGGTGACTGAAGCTTTCTTT.

This clone was seen a handful of times. CDR3 protein: CAIRVGTENTEAFF. DNA for the CDR3: TGTGCCATCAGAGTTGGGACAGAGAACACTGAAGCTTTCTTT. The rearrangement joins TRBV10-3 to TRBJ1-1; 7 bases are a match to TRBD1. The CDR3 runs 14 residues. Looked up from germline, CDR1 is ENHRY and CDR2 is SYGVKD. Germline trimming cut 6 bases from V and 1 base from J; bases unmatched to any gene: 5.

V gene TRBV15 combines with J gene TRBJ2-5; TRBD1 might be the D (5 bases). The CDR3 runs 14 residues. Trimming shortened V by 3 bases and J by 0 bases, and 8 bases separated the two germline ends. The germline gives CDR1 LNHNV, CDR2 YYDKDF (reference sequence). Here the CDR3 reads CATSRRQNQETQYF. The CDR3 nucleotides are TGTGCCACCAGCAGGAGACAGAACCAAGAGACCCAGTACTTC.

This chain joins TRBV6-5 and TRBJ2-7; D gene unclear. The length of the CDR3 is 13 residues. Trimming took 5 bases from V and 0 from J, leaving 8 bases between them. Germline loops: CDR1 MNHEY, CDR2 SVGAGI. The CDR3 DNA reads TGTGCCAGCAGTCAAAGGAGCTCCTACGAGCAGTACTTC. Translated, it gives CASSQRSSYEQYF.

The rearrangement uses TRBV13 and TRBJ1-1, with D possibly TRBD1 on 5 matching bases. Germline CDR1 reads PRHDT; CDR2 reads FYEKMQ (reference sequence). The CDR3 spans 17 residues. Trimming removed 0 bases from V and 7 bases from J, with 21 bases in between. CDR3 region: CASSLGGTGLPYGEAFF. CDR3 coding DNA: TGTGCCAGCAGCTTAGGGGGTACAGGTCTCCCCTACGGTGAAGCTTTCTTT.

The chain has TRBV2 and TRBJ2-7; TRBD1 or TRBD2 may be the D gene (5 bases each). CDR1 is SNHLY and CDR2 is FYNNEI in the germline V gene. V lost 4 bases to trimming and J lost 3 bases, with 13 bases between them. This CDR3 has 14 amino acids. The CDR3 region has the DNA TGTGCCAGCAGTGGGGGGTTAGGTATCTACGAGCAGTACTTC. This translates into CASSGGLGIYEQYF.

This rearrangement joins TRBV18 to TRBJ2-7; D gene uncertain. V gave up 0 bases and J gave up 2 bases, with 11 bases separating them. CDR3 length: 15 residues. CDR1 is KGHSH and CDR2 is LQKENI in the germline V gene. The CDR3 DNA reads as TGTGCCAGCTCACCACCTCCCGTCGGAACCTACGAGCAGTACTTC. It is translated as CASSPPPVGTYEQYF.

This clone was picked up a small number of times. The CDR3 DNA follows: TGTGCCAGCAGCCGCGGTTCCGTGAACACTGAAGCTTTCTTT. Translated, it gives CASSRGSVNTEAFF. The V gene is TRBV5-6, the J gene TRBJ1-1; D is unclear. V was cut by 4 bases and J by 0 bases, with 10 bases left in between. The CDR3 contains 14 residues. Germline CDR1 SGHDT, CDR2 YYEEEE.

This clone came up once. CDR3 bases: TGTGCCAGCAGCGGATCGAACACTGAAGCTTTCTTT. Protein: CASSGSNTEAFF. The rearrangement links TRBV9 to TRBJ1-1; D ambiguous. The V end lost 3 bases, the J end lost 1 base, and 4 bases lay between the germline ends. Germline V lookup: CDR1 SGDLS, CDR2 YYNGEE. The CDR3 covers 12 residues.

V and J are TRBV6-5 and TRBJ1-5; D is undetermined. Trimming cost V 4 bases and J 2 bases, with 12 bases left between them. In germline, CDR1 is MNHEY, CDR2 SVGAGI. The CDR3 covers 15 residues. Here the CDR3 DNA reads TGTGCCAGCAGTTCCACGGGCATCGGCAATCAGCCCCAGCATTTT. Residues: CASSSTGIGNQPQHF.

The rearrangement joins TRBV6-1 to TRBJ1-5, with TRBD1 matching over 7 bases. The trim removed 3 bases at V and 4 bases at J, leaving 12 bases unmatched. The CDR3 loop spans 17 amino acids. The germline V gene encodes CDR1 MNHNS and CDR2 SASEGT. The CDR3 DNA is TGTGCCAGCAGTGATCAAGGGGGCCTTTGGGGAAATCAGCCCCAGCATTTT. It translates to CASSDQGGLWGNQPQHF.

The chain has TRBV19 and TRBJ1-1; the D gene is possibly TRBD1 (5 bases). V was cut by 10 bases and J by 5 bases, with 17 bases left in between. The germline V gene has CDR1 LNHDA and CDR2 SQIVND (reference sequence). This CDR3 has 13 amino acids. This CDR3 is CATKADSGTEAFF. CDR3 nucleotide sequence: TGTGCCACTAAAGCAGATTCAGGGACTGAAGCTTTCTTT.

V usage is TRBV10-3 and J usage is TRBJ2-7; 8 nucleotides align to TRBD2. Germline loops: CDR1 ENHRY, CDR2 SYGVKD. This CDR3 is 11 amino acids long. With V trimmed by 11 bases and J by 6 bases, 6 bases remained unmatched. The CDR3 coding sequence is TGTGCCTCCCAGGGACTAGGCGAGCAGTACTTC. It codes for CASQGLGEQYF.

The genes are TRBV5-5 and TRBJ2-3; a possible D gene is TRBD1 (5 bases). Germline-derived CDR1 and CDR2 are SGHKS and YYEKEE (reference sequence). V lost 1 base, J lost 12 bases, and 12 bases lay in between. The CDR3 contains 12 residues. CDR3 sequence: CASSLLGPDQYF. The CDR3 bases are TGTGCCAGCAGCTTGTTGGGGCCAGATCAGTATTTT.

In DNA form, the CDR3 reads TGTGCCAGCAGGCCCGGGGCTAACTATGGCTACACCTTC. Translated: CASRPGANYGYTF. The chain recombines TRBV6-6 with TRBJ1-2; D uncertain. Trimming removed 6 bases from V and 0 bases from J, with 8 bases in between. Looked up from germline, CDR1 is MNHNY and CDR2 is SVGAGI (reference sequence). The CDR3 runs 13 residues.

CDR3 in DNA: TGCAGCGTTGAACGCAGGATGAACACTGAAGCTTTCTTT. Its protein is CSVERRMNTEAFF. This rearrangement joins TRBV29-1 to TRBJ1-1; D is unclear. Germline CDR1 and CDR2: SQVTM and ANQGSEA. The V gene lost 2 bases and the J gene lost 0 bases, with 7 bases spanning the gap. There are 13 residues in the CDR3.

The sample holds a few counts of this clone. The chain combines TRBV30 with TRBJ1-1; D unclear. The germline V gene has CDR1 GTSNPN and CDR2 SVGIG (reference sequence). There are 11 residues in the CDR3. V shed 1 base and J shed 7 bases, with 7 bases lying between them. CDR3 coding DNA: TGTGCCTGGAGTGGACGGAATGAAGCTTTCTTT. This gives the protein CAWSGRNEAFF.

This clone was seen more than once but under ten times. The gene calls are TRBV25-1 and TRBJ1-1; no clear D. Germline CDR1 and CDR2: MGHDK and SYGVNS. The CDR3 extends over 14 amino acids. V lost 2 bases and J lost 2, with 9 bases in between. The CDR3, as DNA: TGTGCCAGCAGTGAAACTCACGGTAACACTGAAGCTTTCTTT. This translates into CASSETHGNTEAFF.

This clone was detected a few times. CDR3: CASKRDTANTGELFF. As DNA, the CDR3 is TGTGCCAGCAAACGGGACACAGCTAACACCGGGGAGCTGTTTTTT. The chain employs TRBV6-1 and TRBJ2-2, with a tentative D call TRBD1 (6 bases). The CDR3 is 15 residues long. V was pared by 7 bases and J by 2 bases, with 14 bases between. CDR1 is MNHNS and CDR2 is SASEGT in the germline V gene.

The chain is built from TRBV9 and TRBJ1-6, with unresolved D. CDR3 length: 11 residues. Trimming pared 7 bases from V and 13 bases from J, leaving 12 bases between. Germline V gene lookup returns CDR1 SGDLS and CDR2 YYNGEE. The CDR3 region has the DNA TGTGCCAGCGGAACCGGCTTTCCCCTCCACTTT. It codes for CASGTGFPLHF.

The chain has TRBV6-5 and TRBJ2-2, with 7 bases identical to TRBD1. The CDR3 is made up of 14 amino acids. V dropped 6 bases and J dropped 4; count of bases not matched to a gene: 5. CDR1 and CDR2 (germline): MNHEY, SVGAGI. CDR3 sequence (DNA): TGTGCCAGCAGCGACAGGGATTCCACCGGGGAGCTGTTTTTT. It is translated as CASSDRDSTGELFF.

This clone was recorded once. The rearrangement joins TRBV7-8 to TRBJ1-6, with TRBD1 as a possible D gene (5 bases). Trimming took 4 bases from V and 0 from J, leaving 13 bases between them. Germline CDR1 reads SGHVS; CDR2 reads FQNEAQ. The CDR3 covers 17 residues. The CDR3 DNA reads TGTGCCAGCAGCTCCAGGGAACAAGGCTCCTATAATTCACCCCTCCACTTT. The encoded protein is CASSSREQGSYNSPLHF.